This T cell receptor beta chain emerged from a study of OX40 agonist ivuxolimab in advanced cancers. Study-wide context: People in dose escalation had one of these cancers: hepatocellular carcinoma, melanoma, renal cell or head and neck cancer. Patients were 82.7% male with ages roughly 20 to 85, mean about 65.

Comments on this clone: Its antigen is undetermined. The same CDR3 can be traced to other DNA sequences in this sample.

Sequencing used immunoSEQ multiplex PCR; TCRdb keeps in-frame clones, though not all of them. Of some 80,000 clones in the sample, around 86% were seen once. Points from the study as a whole: More expanded clones were seen, on average, in CD8+ T cells than in CD4+. Circulating CD4+ and CD8+ T cells showed clonal expansion by week 6 at 0.1 to 3.0 mg/kg.

With 2 bases removed from V and 4 bases from J, the gap between germline ends came to 7 bases. The CDR3 is 12 residues long. The germline V gene has CDR1 SGHDT and CDR2 YYEEEE. The source was CD4+ or CD8+ T cells sorted from blood, collected in a trial of the OX40 agonist ivuxolimab. The TCR sequence derives from an adult with an advanced solid tumor such as melanoma, head and neck, liver or kidney cancer. The chain is built from TRBV5-6 and TRBJ2-7; D remains unclear. The CDR3 region is CASSLSGYEQYF. CDR3 nucleotides: TGTGCCAGCAGCTTAAGTGGGTACGAGCAGTACTTC.